This TCR beta chain was found in a study of OX40 agonist ivuxolimab in advanced cancers. Points from the study as a whole: On average, CD8+ T cells had more expanded clones than CD4+. Doses of 0.1 to 3.0 mg/kg were accompanied by clonal expansion of CD4+ and CD8+ blood T cells by week 6.

Turning to this clone: Its matching antigen is unknown.

The germline CDR1 and CDR2 sequences are LGHNT and FRNRAP. The CDR3 loop spans 14 amino acids. Trimming removed 4 bases from V and 9 bases from J, with 15 bases in between. Data came from immunoSEQ multiplex PCR; TCRdb stores just in-frame clones and leaves some out. Of 45,000 to 55,000 clones in the sample, approximately 88% were seen once. The chain couples TRBV12-5 to TRBJ2-2; weak D call: TRBD2 (6 bases). This material consisted of CD4+ or CD8+ T cells sorted from blood, taken in a trial of the OX40 agonist ivuxolimab. The receptor was isolated from an adult with an advanced solid tumor such as melanoma, head and neck, liver or kidney cancer. CDR3 loop: CASGSTGLRRELFF. CDR3 DNA sequence: TGTGCTAGTGGTTCGACGGGACTCCGTCGGGAGCTGTTTTTT. Full variable domain (remainder filled in from reference TRBV12-5 and TRBJ2-2): DARVTQTPRHKVTEMGQEVTMRCQPILGHNTVFWYRQTMMQGLELLAYFRNRAPLDDSGMPKDRFSAEMPDATLATLKIQPSEPRDSAVYFCASGSTGLRRELFFGEGSRLTVL.